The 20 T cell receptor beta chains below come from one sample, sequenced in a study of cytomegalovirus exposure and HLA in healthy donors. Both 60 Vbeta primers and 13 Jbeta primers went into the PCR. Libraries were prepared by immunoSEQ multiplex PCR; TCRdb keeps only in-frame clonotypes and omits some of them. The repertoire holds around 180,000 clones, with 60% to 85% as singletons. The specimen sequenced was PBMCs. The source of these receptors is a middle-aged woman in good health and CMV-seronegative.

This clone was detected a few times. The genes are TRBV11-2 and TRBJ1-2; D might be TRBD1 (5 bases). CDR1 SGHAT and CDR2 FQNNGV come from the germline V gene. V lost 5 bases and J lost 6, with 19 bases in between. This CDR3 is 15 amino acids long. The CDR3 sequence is CASSPAGRPSDGYTF. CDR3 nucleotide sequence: TGTGCCAGCAGCCCCGCGGGGCGGCCGAGCGATGGCTACACCTTC.

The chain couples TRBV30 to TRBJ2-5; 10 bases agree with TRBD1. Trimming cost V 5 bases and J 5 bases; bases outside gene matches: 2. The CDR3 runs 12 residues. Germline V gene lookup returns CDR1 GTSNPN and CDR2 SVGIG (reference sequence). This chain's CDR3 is CAWDRGHETQYF. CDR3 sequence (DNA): TGTGCCTGGGACAGGGGGCACGAGACCCAGTACTTC. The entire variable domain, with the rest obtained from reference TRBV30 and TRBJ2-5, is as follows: SQTIHQWPATLVQPVGSPLSLECTVEGTSNPNLYWYRQAAGRGLQLLFYSVGIGQISSEVPQNLSASRPQDRQFILSSKKLLLSDSGFYLCAWDRGHETQYFGPGTRLLVL.

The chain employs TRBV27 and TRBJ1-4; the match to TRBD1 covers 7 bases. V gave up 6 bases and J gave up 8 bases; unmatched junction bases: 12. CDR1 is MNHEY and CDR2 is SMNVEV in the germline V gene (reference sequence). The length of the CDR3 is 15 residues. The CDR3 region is CASSRTGVVGEKLFF. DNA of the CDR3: TGTGCCAGCAGCCGAACAGGGGTGGTAGGGGAAAAACTGTTTTTT.

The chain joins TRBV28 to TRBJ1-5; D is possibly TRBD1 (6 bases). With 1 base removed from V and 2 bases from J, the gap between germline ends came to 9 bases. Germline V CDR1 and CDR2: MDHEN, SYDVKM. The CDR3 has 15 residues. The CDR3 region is CASSLFPGGNQPQHF. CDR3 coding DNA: TGTGCCAGCAGTTTATTTCCAGGGGGCAATCAGCCCCAGCATTTT.

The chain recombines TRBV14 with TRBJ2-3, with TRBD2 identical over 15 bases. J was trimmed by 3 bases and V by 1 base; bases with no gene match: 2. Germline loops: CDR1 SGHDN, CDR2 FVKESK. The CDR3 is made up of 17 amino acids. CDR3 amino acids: CASSQGGLAGGTDTQYF. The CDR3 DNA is TGTGCCAGCAGCCAAGGGGGACTAGCGGGAGGTACAGATACGCAGTATTTT.

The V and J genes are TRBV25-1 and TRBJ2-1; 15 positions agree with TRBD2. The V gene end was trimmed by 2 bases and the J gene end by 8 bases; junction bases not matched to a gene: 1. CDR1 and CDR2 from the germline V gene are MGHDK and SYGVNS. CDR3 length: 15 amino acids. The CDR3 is CASSERTSGRDEQFF. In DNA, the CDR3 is TGTGCCAGCAGTGAACGGACTAGCGGGAGGGATGAGCAGTTCTTC.

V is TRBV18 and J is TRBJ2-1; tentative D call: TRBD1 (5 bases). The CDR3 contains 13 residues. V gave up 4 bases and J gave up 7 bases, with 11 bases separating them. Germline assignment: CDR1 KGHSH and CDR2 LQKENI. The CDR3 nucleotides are TGTGCCAGCTCACAAAAGGCAGGGAATGAGCAGTTCTTC. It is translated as CASSQKAGNEQFF.

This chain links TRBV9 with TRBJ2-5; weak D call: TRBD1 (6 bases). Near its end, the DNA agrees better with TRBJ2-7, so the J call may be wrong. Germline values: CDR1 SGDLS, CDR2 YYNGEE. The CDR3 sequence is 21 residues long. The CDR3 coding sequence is TGTGCCAGCAGCGTAGGGCCCCTGAGAGGTATTATCGCAGGGACAACCTACGAGCAGTACTTC. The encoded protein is CASSVGPLRGIIAGTTYEQYF.

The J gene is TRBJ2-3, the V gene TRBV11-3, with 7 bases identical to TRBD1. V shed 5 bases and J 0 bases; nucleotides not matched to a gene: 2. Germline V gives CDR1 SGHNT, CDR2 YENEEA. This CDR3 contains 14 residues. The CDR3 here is CASSPGQSTDTQYF. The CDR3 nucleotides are TGTGCCAGCAGCCCGGGACAGAGCACAGATACGCAGTATTTT.

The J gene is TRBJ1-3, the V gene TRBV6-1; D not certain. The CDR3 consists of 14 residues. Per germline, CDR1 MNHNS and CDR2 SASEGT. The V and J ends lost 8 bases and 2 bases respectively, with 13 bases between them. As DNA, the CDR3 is TGTGCCAGCCGCCATCTTAGTCCTGGAAACACCATATATTTT. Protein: CASRHLSPGNTIYF.

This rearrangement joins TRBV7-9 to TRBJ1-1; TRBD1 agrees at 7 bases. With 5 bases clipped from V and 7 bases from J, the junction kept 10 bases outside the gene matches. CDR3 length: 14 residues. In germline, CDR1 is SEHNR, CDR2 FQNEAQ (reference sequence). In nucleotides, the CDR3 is TGTGCCAGCAGCATGGTGCTGGGACAGCTTGAAGCTTTCTTT. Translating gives CASSMVLGQLEAFF.

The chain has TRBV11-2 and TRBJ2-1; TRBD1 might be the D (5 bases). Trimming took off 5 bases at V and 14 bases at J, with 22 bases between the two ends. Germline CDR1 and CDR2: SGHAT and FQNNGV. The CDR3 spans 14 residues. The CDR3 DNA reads TGTGCCAGCAGCCCGACAGCTGCCCCATTACGTGAGTTCTTC. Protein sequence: CASSPTAAPLREFF.

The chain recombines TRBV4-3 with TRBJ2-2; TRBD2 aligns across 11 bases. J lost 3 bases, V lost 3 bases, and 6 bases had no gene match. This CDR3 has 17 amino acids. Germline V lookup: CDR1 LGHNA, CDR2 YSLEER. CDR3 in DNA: TGCGCCAGCAGCCACTTACTAGCGGGAGAGGACACCGGGGAGCTGTTTTTT. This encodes CASSHLLAGEDTGELFF.

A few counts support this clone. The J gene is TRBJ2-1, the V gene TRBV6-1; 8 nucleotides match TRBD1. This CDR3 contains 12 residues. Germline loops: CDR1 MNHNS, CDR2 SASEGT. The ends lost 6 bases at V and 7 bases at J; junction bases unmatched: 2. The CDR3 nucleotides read TGTGCCAGCAGCGACAGGGGAAATGAGCAGTTCTTC. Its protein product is CASSDRGNEQFF.

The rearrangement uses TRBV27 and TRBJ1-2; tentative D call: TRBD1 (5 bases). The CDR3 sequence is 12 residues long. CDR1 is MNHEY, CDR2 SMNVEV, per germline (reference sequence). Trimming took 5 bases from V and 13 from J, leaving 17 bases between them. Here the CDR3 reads CASSPPGGSCTF. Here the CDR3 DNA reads TGTGCCAGCAGTCCCCCGGGGGGATCGTGCACCTTC.

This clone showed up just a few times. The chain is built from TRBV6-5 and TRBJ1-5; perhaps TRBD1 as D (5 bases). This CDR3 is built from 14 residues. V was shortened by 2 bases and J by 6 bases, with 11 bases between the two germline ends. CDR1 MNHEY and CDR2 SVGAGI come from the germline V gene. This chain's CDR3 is CASSYHPGGQPQHF. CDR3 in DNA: TGTGCCAGCAGTTACCACCCCGGGGGTCAGCCCCAGCATTTT.

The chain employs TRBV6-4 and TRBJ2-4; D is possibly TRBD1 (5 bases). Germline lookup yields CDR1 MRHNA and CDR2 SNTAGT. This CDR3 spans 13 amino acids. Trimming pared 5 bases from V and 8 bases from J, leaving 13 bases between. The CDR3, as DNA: TGTGCCAGCAGTTCACATCTAGGGGACATTCAGTACTTC. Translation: CASSSHLGDIQYF.

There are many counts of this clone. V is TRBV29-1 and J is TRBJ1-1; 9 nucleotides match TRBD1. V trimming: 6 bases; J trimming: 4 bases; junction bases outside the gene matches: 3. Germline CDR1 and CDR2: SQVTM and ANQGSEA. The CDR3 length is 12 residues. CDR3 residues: CSVEDRGTEAFF. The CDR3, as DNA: TGCAGCGTCGAGGACAGGGGCACTGAAGCTTTCTTT. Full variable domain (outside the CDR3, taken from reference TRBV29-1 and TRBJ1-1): SAVISQKPSRDICQRGTSLTIQCQVDSQVTMMFWYRQQPGQSLTLIATANQGSEATYESGFVIDKFPISRPNLTFSTLTVSNMSPEDSSIYLCSVEDRGTEAFFGQGTRLTVV.

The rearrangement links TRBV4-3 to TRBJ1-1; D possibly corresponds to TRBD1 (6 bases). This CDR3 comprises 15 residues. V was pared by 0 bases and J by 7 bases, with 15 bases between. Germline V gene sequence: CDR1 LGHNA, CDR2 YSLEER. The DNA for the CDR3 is TGCGCCAGCAGCCAAGATCTAATCAGGGGAAGTGAAGCTTTCTTT. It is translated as CASSQDLIRGSEAFF.

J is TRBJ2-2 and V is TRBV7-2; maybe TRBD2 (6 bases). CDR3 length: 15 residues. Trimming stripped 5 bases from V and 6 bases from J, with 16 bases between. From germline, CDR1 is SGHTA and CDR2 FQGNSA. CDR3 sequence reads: CASSLLTGGPGELFF. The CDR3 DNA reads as TGTGCCAGCAGCCTCCTGACCGGGGGTCCCGGGGAGCTGTTTTTT. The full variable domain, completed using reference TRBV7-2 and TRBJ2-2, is GAGVSQSPSNKVTEKGKDVELRCDPISGHTALYWYRQSLGQGLEFLIYFQGNSAPDKSGLPSDRFSAERTGGSVSTLTIQRTQQEDSAVYLCASSLLTGGPGELFFGEGSRLTVL.